This note documents a single T cell receptor (beta chain) sequence. Its recognized antigen is unknown. The data were taken from a study of CXCR3-negative and CXCR3-positive naive CD8 T cells (dated by TCRdb to about 2019). About the full investigation: In total, about 135 million TRB reads were obtained, corresponding to roughly 1.5 +/- 0.3 million reads per library. The TRBV-TRBJ cluster analysis covered naive subsets from 5 or 6 donors and memory cells from 3 donors. Diversity and physicochemical repertoire analyses were performed on some 10 donors pooled from two independent experiments.

TCRdb lists the instrument as NextSeq 550. The Human TCR Profiling Kit (MiLaboratory) was used to prepare UMI-labeled 5' RACE TRB cDNA libraries. cDNA synthesis used the entire amount of extracted RNA, and PCR amplification then used the entire amount of cDNA produced. The libraries were made side by side, with each library going through the same number of PCR cycles. Regarding the original processing steps: With a minimum of two reads required per UMI, MIGEC and MiXCR pulled out about 52,000 +/- 9,100 unique UMI-labeled TRB cDNA molecules from each library. Each library averaged about 40,000 +/- 10,000 functional in-frame TRB CDR3 nucleotide clonotypes without stop codons. After downsampling to 5000 UMI-labeled TRB molecules per sample, diversity metrics such as normalized Shannon-Wiener and Chao1 were calculated in VDJtools. Clonotype-size-weighted physicochemical properties of the central five CDR3 residues (interaction energy, strength, volume and Kidera factor 4) were computed in VDJtools. TCRdb reprocessed the reads and assigns one entry to each CDR3 protein sequence, leaving out DNA. The V and J calls here are based on TCRdb, not the publication. This sample's clone table shows about 63,000 distinct CDR3 sequences. The ten largest account for 4.8% of the sample.

Overall results and qualifications from the work: Compared with CXCR3-negative naive cells, CXCR3-positive naive cells had TRB CDR3s with higher hydrophobicity (lower Kidera factor 4), lower energy, and higher strength and volume indices. Freshly isolated PBMCs were used for most assays because CXCR3 expression partially decreased after cryopreservation. Similar TRBV-TRBJ usage was shown by naive CXCR3-negative and CXCR3-positive cells from the same donor, whereas distinct patterns were shown by memory cells. Surface CD5, linked to self-reactivity in mice, was comparable between naive subsets; TCR interaction strength was therefore also inferred from TRB CDR3 physicochemical properties. Comparably high repertoire diversity was found in both naive subsets, whereas much lower repertoire diversity was found in memory CD8+ T cells.

Based on the germline V gene, the CDR1 and CDR2 sequences are LGHNA and YSLEER. From the cysteine up to the phenylalanine, the CDR3 has a length of 16 residues. No DNA is listed. For each CD8+ T cell subset, flow sorting was done in triplicate, and a few hundred thousand cells per subset went directly into RLT lysis buffer. To keep memory contaminants out, a stringent definition of naive CD8+ T cells was applied: CD45RO-CCR7+CD27+CD95-. Peripheral blood mononuclear cells were isolated from buffy coats using standard density gradient centrifugation. Naive CXCR3-negative and CXCR3-positive CD8+ T cells were flow-sorted using a FACSAria III. Total RNA was extracted from sorted cells with an RNeasy Mini Kit.

The chain links TRBV4-3 with TRBJ2-7; TCRdb's D call, TRBD1, is unchecked because there is no DNA. Input material: naive CXCR3+ CD8+ T cells from blood. This specimen's cell subset or site label, interpreted: CD45RO-CCR7+CD27+CD95- naive CD8+ T cells expressing CXCR3 (TNR3+). This TCR was recovered from a human donor in good health. Some clones in this sample may be carry-over from other donors' samples. The CDR3 in this case is CASSQAVPGQTYEQYF.